This T cell receptor beta chain was sequenced in a study of OX40 agonist ivuxolimab in advanced cancers. V lost 3 bases to trimming and J lost 4 bases, with 19 bases between them. Germline V gene lookup returns CDR1 GTSNPN and CDR2 SVGIG (reference sequence). CDR3 size: 15 residues. Data came from immunoSEQ multiplex PCR; TCRdb stores just in-frame clones and leaves some out. The sample holds 95,000 to 150,000 clones, about 94% seen once. The sequences come from CD4+ or CD8+ T cells sorted from blood, collected in a trial of the OX40 agonist ivuxolimab. This chain links TRBV30 with TRBJ2-7; tentatively, D is TRBD1 or TRBD2 (5 bases each). The clonotype comes from an adult with an advanced solid tumor such as melanoma, head and neck, liver or kidney cancer. In nucleotides, the CDR3 is TGTGCCTGGAGCTTCGGGGCTGTCAACGGGTACGAGCAGTACTTC. Protein sequence: CAWSFGAVNGYEQYF.